The sequence of this TCR beta chain was determined in a study of T-cell memory formation after mild COVID-19. Study results and caveats: Pre-infection memory carried some responding clones, suggesting that cross-reactive memory joined. Clones which contracted sat mainly in CM and EM if CD4+, and in EMRA if CD8+. Day 37-peaking second-wave clones had unconfirmed SARS-CoV-2 specificity.

5'RACE with constant-segment primers yielded barcoded, UMI-tagged TCR alpha and TCR beta cDNA libraries. In TCRdb, the 5' RACE reads were re-called with MiXCR into one record per CDR3 protein. This repertoire shows approximately 250,000 distinct CDR3 sequences, less than 20% found once; its top ten account for 2.1%. A single count supports this clonotype. Its matching antigen is unknown. The germline CDR1 and CDR2 sequences are SGHVS and FQNEAQ. The V segment lost 4 bases and the J segment 8 bases; nucleotides outside the gene matches: 12. This CDR3 contains 15 residues. The chain has TRBV7-8 and TRBJ1-2, with TRBD1 identical over 8 bases. The sequenced sample was PBMCs or a T cell subset sorted from them (not recorded which). The origin of this receptor is an adult woman who had mild COVID-19 (a few samples of this study predate the infection). Cell type and time point are not known. As DNA, the CDR3 is TGTGCCAGCAGCTATAAACTGGACAGGGTTAGGGGCTACACCTTC. Protein: CASSYKLDRVRGYTF.